This T cell receptor beta chain stems from a study of cytomegalovirus exposure and HLA in healthy donors. Study information: HLA-typed donors were the source of approximately 85 million unique TCRs, which an early data release held. Study-wide results and caveats: Common viral pathogens (according to a later analysis) appeared linked to several of the most significant clusters. In a later analysis, specific HLA alleles were associated with 15,000 to 20,000 TCR beta sequences at a 0.05 false discovery rate.

Germline loops: CDR1 MNHNS, CDR2 SASEGT. The CDR3 loop spans 14 amino acids. Trimming took off 0 bases at V and 2 bases at J, with 8 bases between the two ends. This PCR relied on a set of 60 Vbeta primers and 13 Jbeta primers. The protocol was immunoSEQ multiplex PCR, while the TCRdb copy is restricted to in-frame clones and leaves out a portion. The sample yields some 190,000 clones, over 65% seen once. A remark on this clone: Its antigen is currently unknown.

Each of the donors was a healthy bone marrow donor. The gene calls are TRBV6-1 and TRBJ2-7, with unresolved D. The sample was PBMCs. The TCR comes from a man between 18 and 29 years old in good health and CMV-seronegative. The CDR3 here is CASSEALATYEQYF. The CDR3 DNA reads TGTGCCAGCAGTGAAGCCTTAGCTACCTACGAGCAGTACTTC.